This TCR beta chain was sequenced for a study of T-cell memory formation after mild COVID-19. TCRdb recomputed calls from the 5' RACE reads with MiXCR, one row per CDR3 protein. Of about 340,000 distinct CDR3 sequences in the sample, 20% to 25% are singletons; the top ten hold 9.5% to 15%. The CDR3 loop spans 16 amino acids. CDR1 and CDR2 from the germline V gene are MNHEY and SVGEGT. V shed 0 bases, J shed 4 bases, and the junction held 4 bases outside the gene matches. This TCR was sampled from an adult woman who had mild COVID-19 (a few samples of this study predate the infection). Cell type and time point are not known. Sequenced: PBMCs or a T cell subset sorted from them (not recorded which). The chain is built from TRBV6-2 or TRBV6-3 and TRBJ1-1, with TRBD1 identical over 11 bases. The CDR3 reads CASSYSSGTGGTEAFF. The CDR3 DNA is TGTGCCAGCAGTTACTCATCCGGGACAGGGGGCACTGAAGCTTTCTTT.